Presented here are 24 T cell receptor beta chains from one specimen sequenced in a study of molecular identifiers for immune sequencing clone quantification. TCRdb passed the PCR reads through MiXCR, listing each CDR3 protein once. The repertoire holds about 35,000 distinct CDR3 sequences, 15% to 20% seen once, with approximately 1% in the top ten. Sequenced: naive CD8+ T cells from blood, with Jurkat cell RNA spiked in. Documented subset: FACS-sorted CD8+CD4-CCR7+CD45RA+ naive T cells. These receptors were obtained from a human donor in good health. Some libraries in this study had Jurkat cell RNA spiked in.

Points on this clonotype: A much more abundant neighbour one base away suggests this may be a read error. The gene calls are TRBV10-3 and TRBJ2-5, with 11 bases that match TRBD1. V trimming: 2 bases; J trimming: 5 bases; junction bases outside the gene matches: 7. Germline V CDR1 and CDR2: ENHRY, SYGVKD. This CDR3 spans 16 amino acids. The CDR3 DNA reads as TGTGCCATCAGTGAGGGGGACAGGGGGACCCACGAGACCCAGTACTTC. Translated, it gives CAISEGDRGTHETQYF.

This clonotype was detected ten times or more. The chain carries TRBV28 and TRBJ2-1; 9 bases match TRBD2. V gave up 7 bases and J gave up 4 bases; unmatched junction bases: 8. The CDR3 has 15 residues. The germline V gene has CDR1 MDHEN and CDR2 SYDVKM. The CDR3 reads CASTLRLAGYNEQFF. The CDR3 bases are TGTGCCAGCACCCTGCGGCTAGCGGGATACAATGAGCAGTTCTTC.

CDR3 nucleotide sequence: TGTGCCTGGAGCGGGGTGGGGCTCAGCACAGATACGCAGTATTTT. It is translated as CAWSGVGLSTDTQYF. This chain joins TRBV30 and TRBJ2-3; D assignment may be TRBD1 or TRBD2 (5 bases each). In germline, CDR1 is GTSNPN, CDR2 SVGIG (reference sequence). V shed 3 bases and J shed 0 bases, with 13 bases lying between them. The CDR3 consists of 15 residues. Full variable domain (missing parts from reference TRBV30 and TRBJ2-3): SQTIHQWPATLVQPVGSPLSLECTVEGTSNPNLYWYRQAAGRGLQLLFYSVGIGQISSEVPQNLSASRPQDRQFILSSKKLLLSDSGFYLCAWSGVGLSTDTQYFGPGTRLTVL.

This clonotype was counted ten times or more. V gene TRBV7-8 combines with J gene TRBJ1-1; D ambiguous. Germline V gene data show CDR1 as SGHVS and CDR2 as FQNEAQ. Deletions cut 3 bases from V and 0 bases from J, with 8 bases between. The CDR3 runs to 14 residues. The CDR3 loop is CASSFRHLNTEAFF. Here the CDR3 DNA reads TGTGCCAGCAGCTTTCGACATCTGAACACTGAAGCTTTCTTT.

This chain links TRBV5-6 with TRBJ2-7; D may be TRBD2 (6 bases). CDR1 and CDR2 from the germline V gene are SGHDT and YYEEEE. This CDR3 region has 14 residues. The germline V and J ends were trimmed by 7 bases and 0 bases, with 14 bases remaining between them. The CDR3 reads CASGSGLSSYEQYF. The CDR3 coding sequence is TGTGCCAGCGGCTCGGGACTGAGCTCCTACGAGCAGTACTTC. Variable domain in full (rest from reference TRBV5-6 and TRBJ2-7): DAGVTQSPTHLIKTRGQQVTLRCSPKSGHDTVSWYQQALGQGPQFIFQYYEEEERQRGNFPDRFSGHQFPNYSSELNVNALLLGDSALYLCASGSGLSSYEQYFGPGTRLTVT.

The gene calls are TRBV4-3 and TRBJ2-2, with TRBD1 matching 9 bases. The V gene's germline CDR1 is LGHNA and CDR2 YSLEER. Unmatched junction bases numbered 15, after V lost 1 base and J lost 3 bases. This CDR3 is built from 20 residues. CDR3 amino acids: CASSQGPYSRDRVDTGELFF. The CDR3 nucleotides read TGCGCCAGCAGCCAAGGACCTTACTCCCGGGACAGGGTGGACACCGGGGAGCTGTTTTTT.

Regarding this clonotype: A much larger clone lies one base from this, so it may be a read error. The chain links TRBV19 to TRBJ2-1; the match to TRBD1 covers 9 bases. The CDR3 has 13 residues. Germline trimming cut 8 bases from V and 14 bases from J; bases unmatched to any gene: 13. Germline V gene sequence: CDR1 LNHDA, CDR2 SQIVND (reference sequence). DNA of the CDR3: TGTGCCAGTGGTCTGGGGGGAGACAGGGGGAAGTTCTTC. Its translation is CASGLGGDRGKFF.

This clonotype was counted ten times or more. The chain couples TRBV7-9 to TRBJ2-2; D may correspond to TRBD1 or TRBD2 (5 bases each). This CDR3 region has 19 residues. V was pared by 4 bases and J by 4 bases, with 25 bases between. CDR1 and CDR2 from the germline V gene are SEHNR and FQNEAQ (reference sequence). DNA for the CDR3: TGTGCCAGCAGCTCGCTCGAAATTAGTGGGGGAAGCGGCACCGGGGAGCTGTTTTTT. Amino acids: CASSSLEISGGSGTGELFF.

A word on this clonotype: A read error may explain this, as a much larger clone is one base away. The rearrangement joins TRBV4-3 to TRBJ2-1, with 10 nucleotides matching TRBD2. CDR1 and CDR2 (germline): LGHNA, YSLEER. The trim removed 3 bases at V and 9 bases at J, leaving 8 bases unmatched. The CDR3 runs to 15 residues. CDR3 residues: CASSHGAGGGSEQFF. DNA of the CDR3: TGCGCCAGCAGCCATGGAGCGGGGGGGGGGAGTGAGCAGTTCTTC.

Points on this clonotype: This could be a read error, since a much larger clone is one nucleotide away. The chain has TRBV19 and TRBJ2-2, with 9 bases lining up with TRBD1. This CDR3 has 17 residues. The V segment lost 7 bases and the J segment 2 bases; nucleotides outside the gene matches: 11. Per the germline V gene, CDR1 is LNHDA and CDR2 is SQIVND (reference sequence). In DNA form, the CDR3 reads TGTGCCAGTAATAACCCCATGGGACAGGGTAACACCGGGGAGCTGTTTTTT. It is translated as CASNNPMGQGNTGELFF.

In its sample, this clonotype was seen a few times. The chain couples TRBV4-1 to TRBJ2-7; D may be TRBD1 (6 bases). Germline CDR1 MGHRA, CDR2 YSYEKL. The CDR3 has 15 residues. Trimming pared 0 bases from V and 5 bases from J, leaving 14 bases between. The CDR3 DNA sequence: TGCGCCAGCAGCCAAGATATGGGGGCCGGCCACGAGCAGTACTTC. Its translation is CASSQDMGAGHEQYF.

This clonotype was seen repeatedly, ten times or more. This sequence joins TRBV13 and TRBJ2-5; D possibly uses TRBD1 or TRBD2 (5 bases each). Germline V gene sequence: CDR1 PRHDT, CDR2 FYEKMQ (reference sequence). The CDR3 length is 14 residues. V lost 0 bases to trimming and J lost 5 bases, with 10 bases between them. CDR3 in DNA: TGTGCCAGCAGCTTAGGCAGGGAGCTGGAGACCCAGTACTTC. It encodes CASSLGRELETQYF.

Concerning this clonotype itself: Given a much more abundant clone one base away, this may be a read error. The chain employs TRBV4-3 and TRBJ1-4, with D tentatively TRBD1 (5 bases). The ends were cut back, 0 bases at V and 7 bases at J, with 12 bases in the middle. CDR1 is LGHNA, CDR2 YSLEER, per germline. The CDR3 is made up of 15 amino acids. The CDR3 nucleotides are TGCGCCAGCAGCCAAGAAGGACACGGGAGTGAAAAACTGTTTTTT. This codes for CASSQEGHGSEKLFF.

This clonotype was seen repeatedly, ten times or more. This chain joins TRBV20-1 and TRBJ2-2; maybe TRBD1 (5 bases). CDR1 DFQATT and CDR2 SNEGSKA come from the germline V gene (reference sequence). The V gene lost 2 bases and the J gene lost 4 bases, with 11 bases spanning the gap. CDR3 length equals 14 residues. The CDR3 DNA follows: TGCAGTGCTAGACTGGACACCGGCACCGGGGAGCTGTTTTTT. Translated, it gives CSARLDTGTGELFF.

A few counts support this clonotype. Just one base apart from a much larger clone, this may be a read error. The chain employs TRBV30 and TRBJ2-3; D remains unclear. The CDR3 has 13 residues. Germline V CDR1 and CDR2: GTSNPN, SVGIG (reference sequence). V lost 3 bases, J lost 4 bases, and 11 bases lay in between. The CDR3 reads CAWSRLGADTQYF. CDR3 DNA sequence: TGTGCCTGGAGCCGGCTGGGCGCAGATACGCAGTATTTT.

The table lists this clonotype with many counts. The chain carries TRBV5-6 and TRBJ2-7; D is uncertain. V shed 0 bases and J shed 3 bases, with 1 base lying between them. CDR3 length: 11 residues. From germline, CDR1 is SGHDT and CDR2 YYEEEE. CDR3 in amino acids: CASSLDYEQYF. In nucleotides, the CDR3 is TGTGCCAGCAGCTTGGACTACGAGCAGTACTTC.

This clonotype was observed many times. V and J are TRBV9 and TRBJ2-3; 7 positions match TRBD2. J was trimmed by 0 bases and V by 0 bases; bases with no gene match: 7. This CDR3 region has 17 residues. Germline V lookup: CDR1 SGDLS, CDR2 YYNGEE. The CDR3 reads CASSVAGAGSSTDTQYF. CDR3 in DNA: TGTGCCAGCAGCGTAGCTGGAGCGGGGTCTAGCACAGATACGCAGTATTTT. The complete variable domain, with remaining parts taken from reference TRBV9 and TRBJ2-3, reads DSGVTQTPKHLITATGQRVTLRCSPRSGDLSVYWYQQSLDQGLQFLIQYYNGEERAKGNILERFSAQQFPDLHSELNLSSLELGDSALYFCASSVAGAGSSTDTQYFGPGTRLTVL.

This clonotype showed up just a few times. V and J are TRBV18 and TRBJ2-1, with TRBD1 matching 7 bases. Germline lookup yields CDR1 KGHSH and CDR2 LQKENI. The CDR3 totals 15 residues. The J segment lost 3 bases and the V segment lost 3 bases, leaving 5 bases of the junction unmatched. The CDR3 bases are TGTGCCAGCTCACCCACAGGGGTGGTCTACAATGAGCAGTTCTTC. Translating it yields CASSPTGVVYNEQFF.

Points on this clonotype: A much larger clone differs from this one at a single base, so this may be a read error. The J gene is TRBJ2-5, the V gene TRBV6-7; the match to TRBD2 covers 8 bases. TRBV6-7 is assigned to the ORF class and has an uncertain function. The CDR3 consists of 17 residues. The DNA for the CDR3 is TGTGCCGGCAGTTACTCGGAGGTGGAGCGGGGGCAAGAGACCCAGTACTTC. It codes for CAGSYSEVERGQETQYF.

As for this clonotype: A clone one base away is much larger, so this may be a read error. CDR3 residues: CAGSYSIGGGGYEQYF. In nucleotides, the CDR3 is TGTGCCGGCAGTTACTCGATTGGAGGGGGCGGCTACGAGCAGTACTTC. This chain uses TRBV6-5 with TRBJ2-7; the D gene is possibly TRBD1 (7 bases). The CDR3 is 16 residues long. Germline values: CDR1 MNHEY, CDR2 SVGAGI.

In this sample, this clonotype turned up a few times. The rearrangement links TRBV4-3 to TRBJ2-7; the match to TRBD2 covers 7 bases. CDR1 is LGHNA, CDR2 YSLEER, per germline. This CDR3 is 13 amino acids long. J was trimmed by 4 bases and V by 5 bases; bases with no gene match: 5. CDR3 nucleotide sequence: TGCGCCAGCAGCGGGGGGGACTCATACGAGCAGTACTTC. This translates into CASSGGDSYEQYF.

Sample share makes this clonotype medium-sized. The V call is TRBV23-1, the J call TRBJ2-2; no clear D. TRBV23-1 is filed as an ORF, its function uncertain. Trimming shortened V by 9 bases and J by 8 bases, and 4 bases separated the two germline ends. The CDR3 sequence is 9 residues long. CDR3 coding DNA: TGCGCCAGTAAAGGGGAGCTGTTTTTT. It encodes CASKGELFF.

There are many counts of this clonotype. The CDR3: CASSGVASGSYNEQFF. The CDR3 nucleotides are TGTGCCAGCAGCGGGGTGGCTAGCGGTTCCTACAATGAGCAGTTCTTC. The chain couples TRBV9 to TRBJ2-1, with 7 bases matching TRBD2. The CDR3 length is 16 residues. Germline V gene data show CDR1 as SGDLS and CDR2 as YYNGEE. Trimming took 3 bases from V and 1 from J; bases not matched to a gene: 7.

The table lists this clonotype with many counts. The chain is built from TRBV13 and TRBJ2-7, with a weak D call TRBD1 (5 bases). Trimming took off 0 bases at V and 3 bases at J, with 15 bases between the two ends. Germline V lookup: CDR1 PRHDT, CDR2 FYEKMQ (reference sequence). The CDR3 runs to 16 residues. The CDR3 bases are TGTGCCAGCAGCTTAGGTGGTCTGGGGCAGGGCTACGAGCAGTACTTC. It codes for CASSLGGLGQGYEQYF.